This T cell receptor (beta chain) was identified during a study of blood T cell repertoires in COVID-19 (dated by TCRdb to about 2020). Describing the broader study: The collaborator samples originated in the United States, Italy and Spain and spanned the acute and convalescent phases of COVID-19. The prospective study material was composed of cDNA or gDNA derived from T cells, B-cell-depleted T cells, or PBMCs. The dataset comprised deeply sampled blood TCRbeta repertoires from subjects exposed to, actively infected with, or recovered from COVID-19. The repertoires were released in a freely available public database intended as a resource for research on the immune response to SARS-CoV-2. Samples were obtained from the ongoing ImmuneRACE study (first 160 participants) and from over 1,000 subjects provided by 6 global collaborators. A de-identified subject ID, COVID-19 status, age in years and sex were almost always included in the sample metadata. Where HLA class I and class II types were available, the types were taken from metadata supplied by the sample provider, not from assay-based typing.

Participants in the prospective study were enrolled through a virtual design, were aged roughly 18 to 100 years, and lived in approximately 25 United States geographic areas. In the prospective study, participants were assigned to cohorts based on the clinical history participants reported in a screening survey and a study questionnaire. Exposed participants had been in contact, within 2 weeks of entering the study, with a person who had a PCR-confirmed or clinician-diagnosed case of COVID-19. In the prospective study, mobile phlebotomists collected whole blood, serum and a nasopharyngeal or oropharyngeal swab from each participant. Prospective study participants could optionally give additional blood draws and questionnaires over a roughly two-month period. Blood samples from the prospective study were shipped frozen or at room temperature prior to DNA extraction. Results the study describes overall, beyond this receptor: Clinical and demographic metadata were provided uncurated, with the amount varying by source and participant.

The CDR3 holds 12 amino acids from the cysteine to the phenylalanine. Only CDR3 DNA is held: 36 bases, read in frame from base 1. The germline V gene (reference sequence) yields SEHNR for CDR1 and FQNEAQ for CDR2. V sheds 3 bases and J sheds 2 bases, leaving 5 bases between their ends. TCRbeta CDR3 regions were amplified from genomic DNA using the immunoSEQ Assay, a bias-controlled multiplex PCR. The study's own analysis went as follows. Within the assay, amplification of reference gene primers was used to estimate how many nucleated cells each sample contained. To quantify the absolute abundance of each unique TCRbeta CDR3 rearrangement, sequence reads were collapsed and filtered. For each sample, productive Simpson clonality was calculated by taking the square root of Simpson's diversity index across productive rearrangements. TCRdb took over this immuneACCESS table, retaining in-frame rearrangements with V and J assigned. Such tables are incomplete; in checked studies, under half of the missing clones stem from an unresolved V gene, and the remainder is unexplained. That table gives V, J and clone size, and the DNA gave D and trimming. This sample is represented by roughly 280,000 clones; 85% to 95% of them were singletons. The ten largest account for approximately 2.7% of the sample.

With respect to this clone: The specificity of this receptor is unknown. No per-base quality is available; no much larger clone lies one base away.

This chain is built from TRBV7-9 and TRBJ2-7; no D segment can be confidently identified. The TCR sequence derives from a man aged 35-49 years who had been exposed to COVID-19. The sequencing input was PBMCs or T cells enriched from blood (not recorded which). In nucleotides, the sequence is TGTGCCAGCAGCTTCACACCCTACGAGCAGTACTTC. It translates to CASSFTPYEQYF.